The subject of this entry is one T cell receptor (beta chain). Sequenced by immunoSEQ multiplex PCR; TCRdb stores in-frame clones only, minus some. This table has 50,000 to 65,000 clones, under 95% appearing once. V lost 1 base, J lost 4 bases, and 8 bases lay in between. There are 15 residues in the CDR3. Per germline, CDR1 KGHSY and CDR2 FQNENV. This sample is drawn from a study of T cell changes during pregnancy in multiple sclerosis. The chain links TRBV16 to TRBJ2-6; D perhaps matches TRBD2 (5 bases). This TCR was recovered from a female donor with multiple sclerosis, enrolled in a pregnancy study. The material was CD8+ T cells from peripheral blood mononuclear cells, obtained in the second trimester of pregnancy. Here the CDR3 reads CASSQFSGGANVLTF. CDR3 sequence (DNA): TGTGCCAGCAGCCAATTTTCGGGAGGGGCCAACGTCCTGACTTTC.